This T cell receptor (beta chain) was observed in a study of T-cell memory formation after mild COVID-19. Worth noting for this clonotype: What it recognizes is unknown.

Per the germline V gene, CDR1 is SGHTA and CDR2 is FQGNSA. This CDR3 is 17 amino acids long. J lost 3 bases, V lost 5 bases, and 11 bases had no gene match. Study-level points and caveats: Clones shrinking from day 15 to 85 showed even CD4/CD8 mixes; later expanders tilted CD4+. Detection of some responders pre-infection suggested pre-existing cross-reactive memory T cells participated.

TCRdb analysed the 5' RACE reads with MiXCR anew, one entry per CDR3 protein. The sample holds some 40,000 distinct CDR3 sequences, 6% to 8% seen once. The clonotype originates from a man younger than 35 who had mild COVID-19 (a few samples of this study predate the infection). Cell type and time point are not known. Sequencing used PBMCs or a T cell subset sorted from them (not recorded which). V usage is TRBV7-2 and J usage is TRBJ2-1, with 9 bases matching TRBD2. The DNA of the CDR3 is TGTGCCAGCAGCGTAAGCCCCAGCGGGGGGTTCTACAATGAGCAGTTCTTC. Protein sequence: CASSVSPSGGFYNEQFF.